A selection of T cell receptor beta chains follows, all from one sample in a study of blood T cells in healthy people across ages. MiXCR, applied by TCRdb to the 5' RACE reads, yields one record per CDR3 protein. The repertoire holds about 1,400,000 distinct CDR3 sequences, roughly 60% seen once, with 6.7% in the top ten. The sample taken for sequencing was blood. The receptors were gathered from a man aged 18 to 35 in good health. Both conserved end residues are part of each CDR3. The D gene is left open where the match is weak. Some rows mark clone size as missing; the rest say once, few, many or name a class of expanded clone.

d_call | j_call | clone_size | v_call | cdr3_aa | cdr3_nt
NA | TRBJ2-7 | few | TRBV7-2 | CASGEGISYEQYF | TGTGCCTCAGGGGAAGGTATCTCCTACGAGCAGTACTTC
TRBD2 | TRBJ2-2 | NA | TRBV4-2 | CASSLPSGLAGFPGELFF | TGTGCCAGCAGCCTACCTAGCGGACTAGCGGGGTTCCCCGGGGAGCTGTTTTTT
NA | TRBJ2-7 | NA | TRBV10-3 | CAISEVGAGEQYF | TGTGCCATCAGTGAAGTGGGGGCAGGCGAGCAGTACTTC
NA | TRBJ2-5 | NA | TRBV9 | CASSVGSNRDNYQETQYF | TGTGCCAGCAGCGTAGGAAGCAATCGGGACAATTACCAAGAGACCCAGTACTTC
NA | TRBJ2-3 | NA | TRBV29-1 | CSVALPPDTQYF | TGCAGCGTTGCTTTACCGCCAGATACGCAGTATTTT
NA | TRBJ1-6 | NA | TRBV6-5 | CATTTGPHSPLHF | TGTGCCACCACCACGGGTCCGCATTCACCCCTCCACTTT
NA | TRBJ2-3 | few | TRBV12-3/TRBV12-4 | CASTSTVADTQYF | TGTGCCAGCACTTCAACGGTGGCAGATACGCAGTATTTT
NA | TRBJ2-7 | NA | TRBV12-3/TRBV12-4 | CASSLRALYEQYF | TGTGCCAGCAGTTTACGGGCTCTCTACGAGCAGTACTTC
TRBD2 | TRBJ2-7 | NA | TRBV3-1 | CASSLGTSASYEQYF | TGTGCCAGCAGCCTAGGGACTAGCGCATCCTACGAGCAGTACTTC
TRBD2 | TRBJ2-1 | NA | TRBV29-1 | CSVELAGGPEETQFF | TGCAGCGTTGAACTAGCGGGAGGGCCGGAGGAGACCCAGTTCTTC
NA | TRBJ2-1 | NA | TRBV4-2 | CASSQDRSGTYEQFF | TGTGCCAGCAGCCAAGATCGGAGCGGGACATATGAGCAGTTCTTC
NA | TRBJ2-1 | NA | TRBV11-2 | CASSLDPMGYEQFF | TGTGCCAGCAGCTTAGATCCCATGGGATATGAGCAGTTCTTC
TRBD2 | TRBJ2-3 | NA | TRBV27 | CASSPLRTSGGTTDTQYF | TGTGCCAGCAGTCCTCTCCGGACTAGCGGGGGCACCACAGATACGCAGTATTTT
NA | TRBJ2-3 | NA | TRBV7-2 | CASSLGEFPDTQYF | TGTGCCAGCAGCTTAGGGGAGTTCCCAGATACGCAGTATTTT
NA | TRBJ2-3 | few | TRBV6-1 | CASSESTGHPTDTQYF | TGTGCCAGCAGTGAATCGACAGGTCATCCCACAGATACGCAGTATTTT
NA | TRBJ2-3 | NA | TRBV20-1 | CSAMGELDTDTQYF | TGCAGTGCTATGGGGGAACTAGACACAGATACGCAGTATTTT
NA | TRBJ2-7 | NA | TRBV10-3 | CAIRDWDGNYEQYF | TGTGCCATCAGGGATTGGGACGGAAACTACGAGCAGTACTTC
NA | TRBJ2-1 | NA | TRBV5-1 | CASSPRLRSSYNEQFF | TGCGCCAGCAGCCCGAGGCTACGGTCTTCCTACAATGAGCAGTTCTTC
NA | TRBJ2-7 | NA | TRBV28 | CATNGQYEQYF | TGTGCCACCAACGGACAATACGAGCAGTACTTC
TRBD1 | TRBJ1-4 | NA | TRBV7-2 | CASSRGQGAHRKEKLFF | TGTGCCAGCAGCCGGGGACAGGGGGCGCACCGGAAGGAAAAACTGTTTTTT
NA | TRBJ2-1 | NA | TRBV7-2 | CASSSSGSLAPRAHNEQFF | TGTGCCAGCAGCTCGTCGGGGTCACTAGCCCCCAGAGCCCACAATGAGCAGTTCTTC
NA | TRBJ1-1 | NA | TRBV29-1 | CSVEDQRGGTEAFF | TGCAGCGTTGAAGATCAAAGGGGAGGCACTGAAGCTTTCTTT
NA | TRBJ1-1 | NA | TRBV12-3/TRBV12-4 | CASSPRRSNTEAFF | TGTGCCAGCAGCCCGAGGAGATCGAACACTGAAGCTTTCTTT
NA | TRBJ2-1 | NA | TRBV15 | CATSTPSDNEQFF | TGTGCCACCAGCACCCCCAGCGACAATGAGCAGTTCTTC
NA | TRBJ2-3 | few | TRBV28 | CAIQDRGLSTTDTQYF | TGTGCCATCCAAGACCGGGGTCTATCCACCACAGATACGCAGTATTTT
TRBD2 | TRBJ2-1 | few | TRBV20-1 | CSARDVGGRAPQFF | TGCAGTGCTAGAGATGTTGGCGGGAGGGCCCCTCAGTTCTTC
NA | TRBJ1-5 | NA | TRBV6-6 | CASSYSGDIQPQHF | TGTGCCAGCAGTTACTCGGGAGATATACAGCCCCAGCATTTT
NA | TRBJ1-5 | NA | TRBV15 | CATSRARSNQPQHF | TGTGCCACCAGCAGAGCCAGGAGCAATCAGCCCCAGCATTTT
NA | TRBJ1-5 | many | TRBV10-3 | CATGDGNQPQHF | TGTGCCACCGGGGACGGCAATCAGCCCCAGCATTTT
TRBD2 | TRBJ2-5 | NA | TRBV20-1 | CSARAVGTSGSLDEQYF | TGCAGTGCTAGAGCCGTCGGGACTAGCGGGAGTTTGGATGAGCAGTACTTC
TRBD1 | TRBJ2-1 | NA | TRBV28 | CASSSTHRGLMNEQFF | TGTGCCAGCAGTTCCACTCACAGGGGGCTCATGAATGAGCAGTTCTTC
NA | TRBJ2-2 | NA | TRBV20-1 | CSARGGTSTGELFF | TGCAGTGCTAGAGGCGGAACTAGCACCGGGGAGCTGTTTTTT
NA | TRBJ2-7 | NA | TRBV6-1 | CASSEAQVPGFSYEQYF | TGTGCCAGCAGTGAAGCGCAGGTCCCGGGGTTCTCCTACGAGCAGTACTTC
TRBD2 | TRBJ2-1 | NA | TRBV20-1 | CSATILAGGTYNEQFF | TGCAGTGCTACCATCCTAGCGGGAGGAACCTACAATGAGCAGTTCTTC
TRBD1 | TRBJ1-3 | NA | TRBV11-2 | CASSLNLPGQGFGNTIYF | TGTGCCAGCAGCCTAAACCTTCCGGGACAGGGGTTCGGAAACACCATATATTTT
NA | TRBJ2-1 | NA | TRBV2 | CASSEQQSSYNEQFF | TGTGCCAGCAGTGAACAGCAGAGCTCCTACAATGAGCAGTTCTTC
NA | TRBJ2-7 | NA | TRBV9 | CASTDSYNEQYF | TGTGCCAGCACTGACTCCTACAATGAGCAGTACTTC
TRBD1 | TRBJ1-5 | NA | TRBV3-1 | CASSHPRTGAANQPQHF | TGTGCCAGCAGCCATCCACGGACAGGGGCCGCCAATCAGCCCCAGCATTTT
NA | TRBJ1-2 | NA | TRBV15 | CATSRPRADYGYTF | TGTGCCACCAGCAGACCGAGAGCGGACTATGGCTACACCTTC
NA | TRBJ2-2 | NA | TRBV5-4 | CASSSGPMNTGELFF | TGTGCCAGCAGCTCGGGACCGATGAACACCGGGGAGCTGTTTTTT
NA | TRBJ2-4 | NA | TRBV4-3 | CASSQYWKGGDKNIQYF | TGCGCCAGCAGCCAATACTGGAAGGGGGGGGACAAAAACATTCAGTACTTC
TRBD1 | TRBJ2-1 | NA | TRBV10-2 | CASTSGTGVWNEQFF | TGCGCCAGCACCTCCGGGACAGGGGTATGGAATGAGCAGTTCTTC
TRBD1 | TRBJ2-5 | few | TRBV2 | CASSEGGQGKETQYF | TGTGCCAGCAGTGAAGGGGGACAGGGTAAAGAGACCCAGTACTTC
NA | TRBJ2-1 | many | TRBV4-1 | CASSQVNNEQFF | TGCGCCAGCAGCCAAGTCAACAATGAGCAGTTCTTC
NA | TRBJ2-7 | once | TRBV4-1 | CASSQVQGGLAYEQYF | TGCGCCAGCAGCCAAGTGCAGGGGGGCTTAGCCTACGAGCAGTACTTC
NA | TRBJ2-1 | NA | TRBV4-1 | CASSLEVPNNEQFF | TGCGCCAGCAGCCTCGAAGTCCCCAACAATGAGCAGTTCTTC
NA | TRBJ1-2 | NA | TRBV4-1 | CASSQGDALSRNYGYTF | TGCGCCAGCAGCCAAGGGGACGCCCTGTCGAGGAACTATGGCTACACCTTC
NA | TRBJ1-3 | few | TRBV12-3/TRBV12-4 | CASSPSSGNTIYF | TGTGCCAGCAGCCCGAGCTCTGGAAACACCATATATTTT
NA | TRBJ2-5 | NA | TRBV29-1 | CSAQRAGAGRGETQYF | TGCAGCGCCCAACGTGCGGGGGCGGGAAGGGGAGAGACCCAGTACTTC
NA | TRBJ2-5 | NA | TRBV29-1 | CSAQLVVGETQYF | TGCAGCGCCCAACTAGTTGTGGGAGAGACCCAGTACTTC
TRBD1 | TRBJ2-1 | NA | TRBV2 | CASLGDSGSYNEQFF | TGTGCCAGTCTGGGGGACAGCGGCTCCTACAATGAGCAGTTCTTC
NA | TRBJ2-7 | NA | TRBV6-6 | CASSYTSGGGEQYF | TGTGCCAGCAGTTATACTTCTGGAGGGGGCGAGCAGTACTTC
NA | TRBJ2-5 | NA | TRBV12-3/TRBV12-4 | CASSFSLQHGVWETQYF | TGTGCCAGCAGTTTTTCCCTACAGCATGGGGTTTGGGAGACCCAGTACTTC